This T cell receptor beta chain was captured in a study of patients and donors after allogeneic stem cell transplantation. The V and J ends lost 5 bases and 4 bases, in that order; junction bases with no gene match: 7. Germline V lookup: CDR1 SNHLY, CDR2 FYNNEI. The CDR3 consists of 14 residues. From the RT-PCR reads, TCRdb called clonotypes with MiXCR, one entry per CDR3 protein. The sample includes under 200,000 distinct CDR3 sequences, over 25% of them seen just once. In this sample, this clonotype turned up a few times. The sequencing input was blood, either unsorted or a sorted T cell fraction (not recorded which). This chain links TRBV2 with TRBJ1-1, with TRBD1 identical over 7 bases. The source of this sequence is a human donor who was either an allogeneic HSCT recipient or a stem cell or donor lymphocyte infusion donor (not recorded which). It is not recorded whose cells these are; they may come from a transplant donor. The CDR3, as DNA: TGTGCCAGCAGTCTACAGGGGCGGATCACTGAAGCTTTCTTT. Its protein is CASSLQGRITEAFF.